Included here is one T cell receptor beta chain sequence, with context. What it recognizes is unknown. The sample is drawn from a study of cytomegalovirus exposure and HLA in healthy donors. Losses at the gene ends were 5 bases for V and 6 bases for J; bases not matched to a gene: 8. This CDR3 has 14 residues. Germline-derived CDR1 and CDR2 are PRHDT and FYEKMQ (reference sequence). 13 Jbeta primers and 60 Vbeta primers were used for the PCR. The method was immunoSEQ multiplex PCR; TCRdb's version includes in-frame clones alone and lacks a portion of them. The sample has tens of thousands of clones, roughly 86% seen once. Overall study results and limits: Per a later analysis, 18,000 or so TCR beta sequences showed association with HLA alleles at 0.05 false discovery rate.

This chain links TRBV13 with TRBJ2-7, with 9 positions matching TRBD1. This TCR was sampled from a woman in her late teens or twenties in good health and CMV-seropositive. Sequences were obtained from PBMCs. The CDR3 is CASSPDRGGFEQYF. CDR3 in DNA: TGTGCCAGCAGCCCGGACAGGGGAGGGTTCGAGCAGTACTTC. Complete variable domain (other parts from reference TRBV13 and TRBJ2-7): AAGVIQSPRHLIKEKRETATLKCYPIPRHDTVYWYQQGPGQDPQFLISFYEKMQSDKGSIPDRFSAQQFSDYHSELNMSSLELGDSALYFCASSPDRGGFEQYFGPGTRLTVT.